Given below is one T cell receptor (beta chain) in context. Trimming cost V 6 bases and J 4 bases; bases outside gene matches: 7. This CDR3 region has 16 residues. From germline, CDR1 is SGHTA and CDR2 FQGTGA. This record comes from a study of T cell changes during pregnancy in multiple sclerosis. Clones were read by immunoSEQ multiplex PCR, and TCRdb kept only the in-frame ones, dropping some. Of 50,000 or so clones listed, 90% to 95% are singletons. The starting material was CD4+ T cells from peripheral blood mononuclear cells, obtained in the second trimester of pregnancy. The V call is TRBV7-3, the J call TRBJ2-2; TRBD2 matches at 11 bases. This receptor was taken from a female donor with multiple sclerosis, enrolled in a pregnancy study. This CDR3 is CASRPNSGGGTGELFF. The CDR3 nucleotides are TGTGCCAGCAGACCCAATAGCGGGGGGGGCACCGGGGAGCTGTTTTTT. The full variable domain, completed using reference TRBV7-3 and TRBJ2-2, is GAGVSQTPSNKVTEKGKYVELRCDPISGHTALYWYRQSLGQGPEFLIYFQGTGAADDSGLPNDRFFAVRPEGSVSTLKIQRTERGDSAVYLCASRPNSGGGTGELFFGEGSRLTVL.